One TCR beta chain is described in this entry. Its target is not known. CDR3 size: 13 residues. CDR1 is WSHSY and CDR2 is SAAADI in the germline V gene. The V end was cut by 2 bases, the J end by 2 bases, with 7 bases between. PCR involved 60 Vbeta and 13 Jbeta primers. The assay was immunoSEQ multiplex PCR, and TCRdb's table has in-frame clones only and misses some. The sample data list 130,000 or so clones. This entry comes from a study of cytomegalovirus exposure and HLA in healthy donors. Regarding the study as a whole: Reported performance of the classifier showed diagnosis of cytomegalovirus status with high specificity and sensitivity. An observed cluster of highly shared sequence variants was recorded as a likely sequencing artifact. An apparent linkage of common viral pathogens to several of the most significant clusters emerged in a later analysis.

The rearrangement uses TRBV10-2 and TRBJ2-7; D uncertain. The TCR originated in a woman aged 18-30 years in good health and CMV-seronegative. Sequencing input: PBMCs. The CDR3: CASSEPPTYEQYF. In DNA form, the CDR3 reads TGCGCCAGCAGTGAGCCGCCTACCTACGAGCAGTACTTC.